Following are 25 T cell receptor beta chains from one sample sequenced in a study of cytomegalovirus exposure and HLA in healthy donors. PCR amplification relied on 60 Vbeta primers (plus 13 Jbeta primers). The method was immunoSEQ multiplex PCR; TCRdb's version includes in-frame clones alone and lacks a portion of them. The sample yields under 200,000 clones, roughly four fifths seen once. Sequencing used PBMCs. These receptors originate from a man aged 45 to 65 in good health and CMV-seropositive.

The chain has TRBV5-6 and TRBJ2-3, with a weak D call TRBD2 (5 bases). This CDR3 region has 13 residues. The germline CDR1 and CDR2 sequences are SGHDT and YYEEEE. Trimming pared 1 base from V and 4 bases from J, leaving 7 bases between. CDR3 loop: CASSLRGPDTQYF. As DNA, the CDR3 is TGTGCCAGCAGCTTGCGGGGTCCAGATACGCAGTATTTT.

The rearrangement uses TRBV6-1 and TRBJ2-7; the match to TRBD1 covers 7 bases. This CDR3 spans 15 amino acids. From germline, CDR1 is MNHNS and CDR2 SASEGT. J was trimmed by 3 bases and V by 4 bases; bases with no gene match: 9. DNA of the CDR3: TGTGCCAGCAGTGGTAATACAGGGGCCGGCTACGAGCAGTACTTC. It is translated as CASSGNTGAGYEQYF.

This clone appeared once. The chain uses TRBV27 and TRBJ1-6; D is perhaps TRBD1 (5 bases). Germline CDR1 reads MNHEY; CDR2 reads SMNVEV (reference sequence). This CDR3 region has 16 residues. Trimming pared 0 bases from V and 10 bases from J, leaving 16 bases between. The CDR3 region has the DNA TGTGCCAGCAGTTTATCGAGTAGGGGCAGAGTCTCACCCCTCCACTTT. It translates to CASSLSSRGRVSPLHF.

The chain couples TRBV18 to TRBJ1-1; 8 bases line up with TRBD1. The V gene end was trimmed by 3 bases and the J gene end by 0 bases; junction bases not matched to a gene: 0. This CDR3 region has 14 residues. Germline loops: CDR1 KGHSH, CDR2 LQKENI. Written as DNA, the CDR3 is TGTGCCAGCTCACCGGGACAGGTGAACACTGAAGCTTTCTTT. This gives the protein CASSPGQVNTEAFF.

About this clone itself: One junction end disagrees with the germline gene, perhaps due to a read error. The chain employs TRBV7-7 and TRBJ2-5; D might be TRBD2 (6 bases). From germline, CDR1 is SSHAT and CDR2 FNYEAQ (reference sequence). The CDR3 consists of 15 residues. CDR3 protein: CASSLNGGFQETQYF. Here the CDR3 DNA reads TGTGCTAGCAGCTTAAACGGGGGTTTTCAAGAGACCCAGTACTTC.

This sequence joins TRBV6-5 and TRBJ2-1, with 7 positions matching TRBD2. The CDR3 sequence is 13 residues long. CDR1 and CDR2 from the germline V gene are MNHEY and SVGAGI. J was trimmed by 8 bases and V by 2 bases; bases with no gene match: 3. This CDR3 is CASSYLGGDEQFF. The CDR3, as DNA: TGTGCCAGCAGTTACCTGGGGGGGGATGAGCAGTTCTTC.

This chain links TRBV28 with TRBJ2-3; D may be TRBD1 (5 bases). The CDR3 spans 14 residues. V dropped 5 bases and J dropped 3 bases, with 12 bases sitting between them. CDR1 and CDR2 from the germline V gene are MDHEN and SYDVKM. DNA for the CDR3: TGTGCCAGCAGTGAGGTCAGGGCAACAGATACGCAGTATTTT. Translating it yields CASSEVRATDTQYF.

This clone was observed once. The CDR3 protein is CASSSGGHTDTQYF. The CDR3 region has the DNA TGTGCCAGCAGCTCGGGGGGGCATACAGATACGCAGTATTTT. The chain links TRBV11-2 to TRBJ2-3; 8 bases fit TRBD2. V lost 4 bases and J lost 3; bases outside the gene matches: 3. The CDR3 has 14 residues. The germline V gene has CDR1 SGHAT and CDR2 FQNNGV.

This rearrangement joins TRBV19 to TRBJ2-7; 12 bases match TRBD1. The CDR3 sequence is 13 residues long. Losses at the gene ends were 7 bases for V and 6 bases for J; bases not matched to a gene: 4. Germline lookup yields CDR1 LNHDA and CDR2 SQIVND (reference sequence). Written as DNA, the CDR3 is TGTGCCAGTACCGGGGACAGGGGGCGCGAGCAGTACTTC. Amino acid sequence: CASTGDRGREQYF. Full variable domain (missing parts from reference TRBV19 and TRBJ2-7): DGGITQSPKYLFRKEGQNVTLSCEQNLNHDAMYWYRQDPGQGLRLIYYSQIVNDFQKGDIAEGYSVSREKKESFPLTVTSAQKNPTAFYLCASTGDRGREQYFGPGTRLTVT.

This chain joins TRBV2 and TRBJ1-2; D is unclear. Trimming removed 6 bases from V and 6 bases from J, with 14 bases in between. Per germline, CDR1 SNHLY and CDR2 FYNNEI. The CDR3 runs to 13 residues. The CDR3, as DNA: TGTGCCAGCAGCGTGTTGAGGGATCATGGCTACACCTTC. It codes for CASSVLRDHGYTF.

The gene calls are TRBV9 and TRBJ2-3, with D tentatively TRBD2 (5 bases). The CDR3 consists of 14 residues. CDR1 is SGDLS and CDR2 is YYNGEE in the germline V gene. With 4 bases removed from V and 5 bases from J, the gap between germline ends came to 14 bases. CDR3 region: CASSFSTGLDTQYF. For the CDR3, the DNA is TGTGCCAGCAGCTTCTCCACGGGGTTAGATACGCAGTATTTT.

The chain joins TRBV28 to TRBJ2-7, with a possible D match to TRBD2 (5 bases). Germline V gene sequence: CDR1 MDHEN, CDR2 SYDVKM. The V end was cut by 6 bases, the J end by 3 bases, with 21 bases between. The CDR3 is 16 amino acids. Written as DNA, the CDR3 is TGTGCCAGCAGCTACCCCAGGCGTGTGACTAACTACGAGCAGTACTTC. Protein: CASSYPRRVTNYEQYF. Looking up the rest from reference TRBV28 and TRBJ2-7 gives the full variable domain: DVKVTQSSRYLVKRTGEKVFLECVQDMDHENMFWYRQDPGLGLRLIYFSYDVKMKEKGDIPEGYSVSREKKERFSLILESASTNQTSMYLCASSYPRRVTNYEQYFGPGTRLTVT.

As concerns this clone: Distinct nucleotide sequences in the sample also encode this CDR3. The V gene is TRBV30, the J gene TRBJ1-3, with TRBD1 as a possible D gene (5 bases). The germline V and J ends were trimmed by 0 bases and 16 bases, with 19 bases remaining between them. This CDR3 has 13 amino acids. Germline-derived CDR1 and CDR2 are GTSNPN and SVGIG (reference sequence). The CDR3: CAWSVPPGPSVYF. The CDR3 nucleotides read TGTGCCTGGAGTGTACCCCCAGGGCCCTCCGTCTATTTT.

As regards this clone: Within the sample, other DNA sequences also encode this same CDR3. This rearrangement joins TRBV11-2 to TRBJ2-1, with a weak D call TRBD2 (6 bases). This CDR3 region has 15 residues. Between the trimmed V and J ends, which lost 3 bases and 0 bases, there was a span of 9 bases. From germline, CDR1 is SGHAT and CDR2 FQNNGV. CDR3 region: CASSLGGSSYNEQFF. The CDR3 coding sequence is TGTGCCAGCAGCTTGGGGGGTAGCTCCTACAATGAGCAGTTCTTC.

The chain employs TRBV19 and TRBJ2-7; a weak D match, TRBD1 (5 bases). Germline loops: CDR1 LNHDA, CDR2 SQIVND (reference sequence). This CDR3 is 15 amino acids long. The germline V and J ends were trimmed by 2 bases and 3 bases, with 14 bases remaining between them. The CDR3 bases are TGTGCCAGTAGTATATCGGCAGGGTTGAGCTACGAGCAGTACTTC. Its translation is CASSISAGLSYEQYF.

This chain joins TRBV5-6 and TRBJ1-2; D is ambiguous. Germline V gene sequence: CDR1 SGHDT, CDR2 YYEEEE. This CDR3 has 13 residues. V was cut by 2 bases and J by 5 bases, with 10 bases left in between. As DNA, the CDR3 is TGTGCCAGCAGCTTCGGCGGTACTTATGGCTACACCTTC. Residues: CASSFGGTYGYTF.

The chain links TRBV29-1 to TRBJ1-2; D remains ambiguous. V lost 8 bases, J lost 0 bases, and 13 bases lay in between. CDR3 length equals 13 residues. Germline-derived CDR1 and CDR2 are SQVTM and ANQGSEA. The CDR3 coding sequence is TGCAGCTCCTCTGCAGACTCTAACTATGGCTACACCTTC. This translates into CSSSADSNYGYTF.

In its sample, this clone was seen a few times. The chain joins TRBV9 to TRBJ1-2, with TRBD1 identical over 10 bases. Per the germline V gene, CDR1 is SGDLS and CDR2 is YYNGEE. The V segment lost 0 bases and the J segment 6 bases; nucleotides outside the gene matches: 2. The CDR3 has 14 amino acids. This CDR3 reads CASSVGTGGDGYTF. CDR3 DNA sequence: TGTGCCAGCAGCGTAGGGACAGGGGGGGATGGCTACACCTTC.

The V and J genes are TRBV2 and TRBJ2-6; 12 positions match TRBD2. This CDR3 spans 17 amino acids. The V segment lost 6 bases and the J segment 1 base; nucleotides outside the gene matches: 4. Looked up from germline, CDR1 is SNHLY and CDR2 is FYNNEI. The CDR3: CASRLLAGGSGANVLTF. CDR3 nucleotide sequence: TGTGCCAGCAGGCTACTAGCGGGAGGTTCTGGGGCCAACGTCCTGACTTTC.

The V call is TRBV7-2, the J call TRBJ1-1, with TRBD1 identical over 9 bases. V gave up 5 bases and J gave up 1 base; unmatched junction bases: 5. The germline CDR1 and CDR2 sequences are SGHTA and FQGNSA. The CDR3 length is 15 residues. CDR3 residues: CASSPRGQGNTEAFF. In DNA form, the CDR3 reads TGTGCCAGCAGCCCGAGGGGACAGGGGAACACTGAAGCTTTCTTT.

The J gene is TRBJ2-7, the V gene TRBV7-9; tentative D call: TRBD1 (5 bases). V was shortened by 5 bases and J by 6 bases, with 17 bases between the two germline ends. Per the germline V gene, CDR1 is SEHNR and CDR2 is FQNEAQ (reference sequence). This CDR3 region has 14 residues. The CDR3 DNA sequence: TGTGCCAGCAGCCGACAGACAAAGTTGGGCGAGCAGTACTTC. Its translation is CASSRQTKLGEQYF.

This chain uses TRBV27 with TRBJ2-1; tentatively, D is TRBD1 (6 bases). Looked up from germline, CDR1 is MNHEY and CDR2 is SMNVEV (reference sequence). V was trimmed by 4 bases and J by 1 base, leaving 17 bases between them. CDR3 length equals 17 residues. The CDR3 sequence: CASSSFWGRESYNEQFF. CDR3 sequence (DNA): TGTGCCAGCAGTTCCTTCTGGGGGCGCGAGTCCTACAATGAGCAGTTCTTC.

The DNA for the CDR3 is TGTGCCAGCAGTATACTCGTGGGCAATCAGCCCCAGCATTTT. Amino acid sequence: CASSILVGNQPQHF. The chain is built from TRBV5-8 and TRBJ1-5; D is ambiguous. The germline V gene has CDR1 SGHTS and CDR2 YDEGEE. The CDR3 is 14 amino acids. V was cut by 5 bases and J by 2 bases, with 11 bases left in between.

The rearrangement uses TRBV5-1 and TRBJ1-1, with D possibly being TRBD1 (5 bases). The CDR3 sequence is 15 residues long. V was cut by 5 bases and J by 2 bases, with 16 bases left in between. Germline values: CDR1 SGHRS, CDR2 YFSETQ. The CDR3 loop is CASRARRGVNTEAFF. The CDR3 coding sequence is TGCGCCAGCAGGGCTCGTCGGGGGGTAAACACTGAAGCTTTCTTT.

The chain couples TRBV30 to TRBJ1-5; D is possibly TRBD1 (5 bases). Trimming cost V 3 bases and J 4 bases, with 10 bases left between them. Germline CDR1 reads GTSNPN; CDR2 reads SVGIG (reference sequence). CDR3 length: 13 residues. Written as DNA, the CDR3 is TGTGCCTGGAGGGAGACAGCGAATCAGCCCCAGCATTTT. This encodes CAWRETANQPQHF.